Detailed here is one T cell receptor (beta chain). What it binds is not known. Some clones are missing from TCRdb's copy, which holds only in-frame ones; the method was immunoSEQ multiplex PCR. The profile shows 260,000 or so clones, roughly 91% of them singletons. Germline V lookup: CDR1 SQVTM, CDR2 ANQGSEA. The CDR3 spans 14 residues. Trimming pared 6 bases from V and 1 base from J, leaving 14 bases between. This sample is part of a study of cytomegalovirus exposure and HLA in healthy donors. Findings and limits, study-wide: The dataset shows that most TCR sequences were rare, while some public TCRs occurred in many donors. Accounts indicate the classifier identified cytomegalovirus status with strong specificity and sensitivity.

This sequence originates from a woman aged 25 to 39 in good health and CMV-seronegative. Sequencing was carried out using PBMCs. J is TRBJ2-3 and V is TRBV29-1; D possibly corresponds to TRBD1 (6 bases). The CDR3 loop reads CSVSYRDGTDTQYF. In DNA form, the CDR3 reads TGCAGCGTATCCTACAGGGACGGCACAGATACGCAGTATTTT.